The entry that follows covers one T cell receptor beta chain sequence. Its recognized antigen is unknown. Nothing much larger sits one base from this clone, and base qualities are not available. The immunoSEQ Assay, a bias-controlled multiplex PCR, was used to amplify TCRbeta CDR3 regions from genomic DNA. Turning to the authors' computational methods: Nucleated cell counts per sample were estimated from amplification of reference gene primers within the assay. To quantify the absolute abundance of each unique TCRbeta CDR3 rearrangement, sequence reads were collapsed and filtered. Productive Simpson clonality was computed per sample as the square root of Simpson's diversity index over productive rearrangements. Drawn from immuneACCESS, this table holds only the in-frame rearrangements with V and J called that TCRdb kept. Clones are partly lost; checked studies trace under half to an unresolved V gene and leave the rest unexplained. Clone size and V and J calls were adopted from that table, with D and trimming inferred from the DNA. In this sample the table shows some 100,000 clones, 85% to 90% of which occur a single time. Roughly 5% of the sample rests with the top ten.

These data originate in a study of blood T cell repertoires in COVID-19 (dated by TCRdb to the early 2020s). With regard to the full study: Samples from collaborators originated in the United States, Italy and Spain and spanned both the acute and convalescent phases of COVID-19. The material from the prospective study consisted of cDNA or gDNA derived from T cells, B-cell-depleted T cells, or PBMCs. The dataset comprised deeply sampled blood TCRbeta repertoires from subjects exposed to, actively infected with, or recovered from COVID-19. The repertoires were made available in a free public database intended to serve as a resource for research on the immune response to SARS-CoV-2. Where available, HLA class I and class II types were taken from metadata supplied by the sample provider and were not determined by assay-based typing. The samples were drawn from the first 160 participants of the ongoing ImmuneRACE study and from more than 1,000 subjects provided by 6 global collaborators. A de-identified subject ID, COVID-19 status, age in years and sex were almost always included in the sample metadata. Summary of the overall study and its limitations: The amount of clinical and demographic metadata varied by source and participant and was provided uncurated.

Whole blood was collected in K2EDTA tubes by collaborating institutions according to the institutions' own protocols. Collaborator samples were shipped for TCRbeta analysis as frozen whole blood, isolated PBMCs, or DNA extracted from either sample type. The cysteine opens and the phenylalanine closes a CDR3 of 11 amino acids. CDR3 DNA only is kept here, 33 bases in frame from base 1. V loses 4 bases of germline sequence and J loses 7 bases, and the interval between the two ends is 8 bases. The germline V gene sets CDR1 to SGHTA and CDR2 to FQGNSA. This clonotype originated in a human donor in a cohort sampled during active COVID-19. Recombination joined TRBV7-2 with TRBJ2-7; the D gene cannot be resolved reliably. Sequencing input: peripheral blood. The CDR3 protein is CASSSPGEQYF. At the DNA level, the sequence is TGTGCCAGCAGCTCCCCGGGTGAGCAGTACTTC. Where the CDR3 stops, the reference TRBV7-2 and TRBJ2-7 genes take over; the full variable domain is GAGVSQSPSNKVTEKGKDVELRCDPISGHTALYWYRQSLGQGLEFLIYFQGNSAPDKSGLPSDRFSAERTGGSVSTLTIQRTQQEDSAVYLCASSSPGEQYFGPGTRLTVT.